The present T cell receptor (beta chain) was sequenced within a study of T cells in Graves' hyperthyroidism and ophthalmopathy. The study's findings and limits: Blood shared most expanded thyroid clonotypes above 0.001.

TCR beta CDR3 region amplification was performed from RNA transcripts. During a first-round RT-PCR of the TCR CDR3, the HTBI primer set was used. TCRdb re-derived calls from the multiplex PCR reads in MiXCR, one entry per CDR3 protein. The sample lists about 560,000 distinct CDR3 sequences, roughly a sixth occurring once. The CDR3 runs 18 residues. The V gene end was trimmed by 4 bases and the J gene end by 6 bases; junction bases not matched to a gene: 12. The germline V gene has CDR1 SGHRS and CDR2 YFSETQ. This clonotype was picked up many times. Its antigen is not identified. The source material was blood. This receptor was identified in a woman younger than 35 with Graves' hyperthyroidism. This rearrangement joins TRBV5-1 to TRBJ2-1; 14 bases are a match to TRBD2. This chain's CDR3 is CASSLGTSGSMGSNEQFF. Written as DNA, the CDR3 is TGCGCCAGCAGCCTCGGGACTAGCGGGAGTATGGGCTCCAATGAGCAGTTCTTC.